Each of the 10 T cell receptor beta chains below was sequenced from the same sample in a study of regulatory T cells in long-lasting Graves disease. Sequencing libraries for TCR beta were prepared with iRepertoire HTBI primers and Arm-PCR of CDR3 regions. Each CDR3 protein gets one entry after TCRdb re-called the multiplex PCR reads with MiXCR. The sample contains more than 650,000 distinct CDR3 sequences, 30% of which appear only once. Time point specified: persistent/refractory GD, antithyroid drugs over 5 years with positive TRAb. Extracted RNA from PBMCs served as the source of the TCR library. The sequenced sample was peripheral blood mononuclear cells (PBMCs), obtained when the disease was refractory, from a patient treated with antithyroid drugs. The receptors were sampled from a female donor with Graves disease.

This chain's CDR3 is CASSWGAGAGATEAFF. DNA for the CDR3: TGTGCCAGCAGCTGGGGGGCCGGGGCAGGGGCCACTGAAGCTTTCTTT. The chain uses TRBV11-1 and TRBJ1-1; the D gene is possibly TRBD1 (6 bases). V lost 4 bases and J lost 4, with 19 bases in between. CDR1 is SGHAT, CDR2 FQDESV, per germline (reference sequence). The CDR3 totals 16 residues.

This clonotype occurred many times. The chain uses TRBV28 and TRBJ1-1; 10 nucleotides agree with TRBD1. Germline V gene sequence: CDR1 MDHEN, CDR2 SYDVKM. This CDR3 contains 20 residues. V shed 6 bases, J shed 6 bases, and the junction held 25 bases outside the gene matches. The CDR3 region is CASSTRTNRDRGPGGPEAFF. In nucleotides, the CDR3 is TGTGCCAGCAGCACCCGAACGAACCGGGACAGGGGTCCCGGAGGCCCTGAAGCTTTCTTT.

The chain employs TRBV6-1 and TRBJ1-1; 7 bases are a match to TRBD1. The CDR3 has 14 residues. V gave up 5 bases and J gave up 5 bases; unmatched junction bases: 8. The germline gives CDR1 MNHNS, CDR2 SASEGT. The CDR3 here is CASSPQGRSTEAFF. For the CDR3, the DNA is TGTGCCAGCAGTCCACAGGGGCGCAGTACTGAAGCTTTCTTT.

This clonotype has ten or more counts. J is TRBJ1-1 and V is TRBV25-1; weak D call: TRBD1 (6 bases). CDR3 length equals 12 residues. Germline V CDR1 and CDR2: MGHDK, SYGVNS. V dropped 6 bases and J dropped 9 bases, with 14 bases sitting between them. DNA for the CDR3: TGTGCCAGCAGACATAGACAGGACCAAGCTTTCTTT. Its translation: CASRHRQDQAFF. Full variable domain (outside the CDR3, taken from reference TRBV25-1 and TRBJ1-1): EADIYQTPRYLVIGTGKKITLECSQTMGHDKMYWYQQDPGMELHLIHYSYGVNSTEKGDLSSESTVSRIRTEHFPLTLESARPSHTSQYLCASRHRQDQAFFGQGTRLTVV.

This clonotype was seen repeatedly, ten times or more. V and J are TRBV28 and TRBJ1-2; tentatively, D is TRBD1 (6 bases). The length of the CDR3 is 14 residues. From germline, CDR1 is MDHEN and CDR2 SYDVKM. Trimming left V 6 bases short and J 3 bases short, with 14 bases between. The chain's CDR3 is CASRGQGKDYGYTF. In DNA, the CDR3 is TGTGCCAGCAGGGGACAAGGAAAAGACTATGGCTACACCTTC.

The table lists this clonotype with a few counts. The chain employs TRBV30 and TRBJ1-5, with 8 bases matching TRBD1. This CDR3 has 14 residues. Looked up from germline, CDR1 is GTSNPN and CDR2 is SVGIG (reference sequence). V lost 4 bases to trimming and J lost 7 bases; unmatched junction nucleotides: 9. For the CDR3, the DNA is TGTGCCTGGACTGCCGGGACAGGTATCCAGCCCCAGCATTTT. It translates to CAWTAGTGIQPQHF. Full variable domain (missing parts from reference TRBV30 and TRBJ1-5): SQTIHQWPATLVQPVGSPLSLECTVEGTSNPNLYWYRQAAGRGLQLLFYSVGIGQISSEVPQNLSASRPQDRQFILSSKKLLLSDSGFYLCAWTAGTGIQPQHFGDGTRLSIL.

The sample holds a few counts of this clonotype. The V call is TRBV24-1, the J call TRBJ1-5, with TRBD1 as a possible D gene (6 bases). Trimming took off 10 bases at V and 3 bases at J, with 12 bases between the two ends. CDR1 and CDR2 from the germline V gene are KGHDR and SFDVKD. This CDR3 spans 13 amino acids. CDR3 DNA sequence: TGTGCCACTTCGGACAGTTCCAATCAGCCCCAGCATTTT. Translating gives CATSDSSNQPQHF.

This clonotype was detected ten times or more. The chain joins TRBV12-3 or TRBV12-4 to TRBJ2-7, with D perhaps TRBD1 (5 bases). Trimming stripped 1 base from V and 7 bases from J, with 8 bases between. The CDR3 contains 12 residues. As DNA, the CDR3 is TGTGCCAGCAGTTTAGGCAGGGTAGAGCAGTACTTC. It yields the protein CASSLGRVEQYF.

The rearrangement links TRBV29-1 to TRBJ2-4; D perhaps matches TRBD1 (5 bases). This CDR3 comprises 13 residues. Germline V gene sequence: CDR1 SQVTM, CDR2 ANQGSEA. V lost 6 bases and J lost 5, with 14 bases in between. The DNA of the CDR3 is TGCAGCGTCGCCGACTGGGGCCAAAACATTCAGTACTTC. This translates into CSVADWGQNIQYF. The entire variable domain, with the rest obtained from reference TRBV29-1 and TRBJ2-4, is as follows: SAVISQKPSRDICQRGTSLTIQCQVDSQVTMMFWYRQQPGQSLTLIATANQGSEATYESGFVIDKFPISRPNLTFSTLTVSNMSPEDSSIYLCSVADWGQNIQYFGAGTRLSVL.

The rearrangement links TRBV29-1 to TRBJ1-1, with D maybe TRBD1 (6 bases). The CDR3 spans 13 residues. The germline V and J ends were trimmed by 7 bases and 0 bases, with 12 bases remaining between them. The germline V gene encodes CDR1 SQVTM and CDR2 ANQGSEA. The CDR3 region has the DNA TGCAGCGCCAGACAGGAGTTGAACACTGAAGCTTTCTTT. This encodes CSARQELNTEAFF.